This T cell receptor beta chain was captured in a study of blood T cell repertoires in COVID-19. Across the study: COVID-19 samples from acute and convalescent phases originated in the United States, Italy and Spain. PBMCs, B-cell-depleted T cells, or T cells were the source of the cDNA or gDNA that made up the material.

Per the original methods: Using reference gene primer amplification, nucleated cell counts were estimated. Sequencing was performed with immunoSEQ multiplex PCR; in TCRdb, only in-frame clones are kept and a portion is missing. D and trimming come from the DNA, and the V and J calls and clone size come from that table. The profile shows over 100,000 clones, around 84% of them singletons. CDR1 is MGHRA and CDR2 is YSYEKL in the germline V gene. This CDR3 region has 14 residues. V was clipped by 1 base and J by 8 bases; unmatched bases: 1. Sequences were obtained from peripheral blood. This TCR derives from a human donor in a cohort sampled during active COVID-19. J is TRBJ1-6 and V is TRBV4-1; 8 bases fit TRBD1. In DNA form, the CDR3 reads TGCGCCAGCAGCCAAGCAGGGGGCGATTCACCCCTCCACTTT. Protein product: CASSQAGGDSPLHF.